This is a list of T cell receptor beta chains from one sample in a study of T-cell memory formation after mild COVID-19. TCRdb itself ran the 5' RACE reads through MiXCR, one entry per CDR3 protein. The sample yields hundreds of thousands of distinct CDR3 sequences, 8% to 9% seen once. Sequencing input: PBMCs or a T cell subset sorted from them (not recorded which). These receptor sequences come from a man aged 18 to 30 who had mild COVID-19 (a few samples of this study predate the infection). Cell type and time point are not known. Each CDR3 is given with its conserved first and last residue. A D gene is named only where the DNA matches it firmly. Clone size is shown for a subset of rows, as once, few, many or a class of expanded clone.

clone_size j_call v_call d_call cdr3_aa cdr3_nt
many TRBJ1-1 TRBV29-1 NA CSVQDSMNTEAFF TGCAGCGTTCAGGACTCCATGAACACTGAAGCTTTCTTT
few TRBJ2-3 TRBV7-9 NA CASSRDRRKMITQYF TGTGCCAGCAGCCGCGACAGGAGGAAGATGATTACGCAGTATTTT
NA TRBJ2-5 TRBV4-3 NA CASSQGILETQYF TGCGCCAGCAGCCAAGGAATCCTGGAGACCCAGTACTTC
NA TRBJ2-1 TRBV19 TRBD2 CASSIGLGRSYNEQFF TGTGCCAGTAGTATCGGACTAGGACGCTCCTACAATGAGCAGTTCTTC
many TRBJ2-3 TRBV19 TRBD2 CAGKKGDRGAGATTSTDTQYF TGTGCCGGGAAAAAAGGCGATAGGGGAGCGGGGGCGACAACTAGCACAGATACGCAGTATTTT
NA TRBJ2-3 TRBV7-2 NA CASSQEGTNTDTQYF TGTGCCAGCAGCCAGGAGGGCACGAACACAGATACGCAGTATTTT
NA TRBJ1-2 TRBV24-1 NA CATTPGERGGYTF TGTGCCACCACCCCTGGGGAACGTGGTGGCTACACCTTC
NA TRBJ2-2 TRBV6-5 TRBD2 CASSYLPGTKTGELFF TGTGCCAGCAGTTACCTTCCAGGGACTAAGACCGGGGAGCTGTTTTTT
many TRBJ2-7 TRBV5-1 NA CASSLGNEQYF TGTGCCAGCAGTTTGGGGAACGAGCAGTACTTC
NA TRBJ1-4 TRBV9 NA CASSVDGRAVEKLFF TGTGCCAGCAGCGTAGATGGGAGGGCGGTAGAAAAACTGTTTTTT
NA TRBJ2-1 TRBV7-9 TRBD2 CASSSLAGGDYNEQFF TGTGCCAGCAGCAGCCTAGCGGGGGGCGATTACAATGAGCAGTTCTTC
NA TRBJ2-3 TRBV6-6 TRBD2 CASSYSGLAGGQDTQYF TGTGCCAGCAGTTACTCAGGCCTAGCGGGGGGCCAGGATACGCAGTATTTT
few TRBJ2-2 TRBV7-7 NA CASSLNPGAPGELFF TGTGCCAGCAGCTTAAATCCTGGGGCCCCCGGGGAGCTGTTTTTT